The text below deals with one T cell receptor beta chain. What it binds is unknown. This entry is derived from a study of identical twins. Each CDR3 protein is one row after TCRdb ran MiXCR on the 5' RACE reads. The table includes under 250,000 distinct CDR3 sequences, 7.5% detected once. Germline CDR1 and CDR2: MGHDK and SYGVNS. V lost 0 bases and J 4 bases, leaving 10 bases between the germline ends. The CDR3 is made up of 15 amino acids. Study results and limitations: Sequences that were out-of-frame, alpha and twin-shared displayed an excess of low generation probability.

These data also featured in a second study, about yellow fever vaccine responses in identical twins.

Sequencing was carried out using CD8+ T cells sorted from blood. The chain recombines TRBV25-1 with TRBJ2-1, with D uncertain. The receptor comes from a woman in her late teens or twenties in good health. The CDR3 nucleotides read TGTGCCAGCAGTGAATATAGGGCCCCGTACAATGAGCAGTTCTTC. Residues: CASSEYRAPYNEQFF. Supplemented by reference TRBV25-1 and TRBJ2-1, the full variable domain reads EADIYQTPRYLVIGTGKKITLECSQTMGHDKMYWYQQDPGMELHLIHYSYGVNSTEKGDLSSESTVSRIRTEHFPLTLESARPSHTSQYLCASSEYRAPYNEQFFGPGTRLTVL.